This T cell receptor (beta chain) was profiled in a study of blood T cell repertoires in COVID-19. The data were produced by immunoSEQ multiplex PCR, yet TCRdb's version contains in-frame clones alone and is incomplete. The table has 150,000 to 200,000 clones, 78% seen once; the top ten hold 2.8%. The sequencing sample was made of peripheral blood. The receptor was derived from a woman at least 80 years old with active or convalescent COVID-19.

The CDR3 DNA is TGTGCCAGCAGCTTAATGGTAGCGGGGGGTCTGGAGACCCAGTACTTC. It encodes CASSLMVAGGLETQYF. This sequence joins TRBV7-2 and TRBJ2-5, with 10 bases lining up with TRBD2. The CDR3 sequence is 16 residues long. V shed 2 bases, J shed 5 bases, and the junction held 8 bases outside the gene matches. The germline V gene has CDR1 SGHTA and CDR2 FQGNSA.